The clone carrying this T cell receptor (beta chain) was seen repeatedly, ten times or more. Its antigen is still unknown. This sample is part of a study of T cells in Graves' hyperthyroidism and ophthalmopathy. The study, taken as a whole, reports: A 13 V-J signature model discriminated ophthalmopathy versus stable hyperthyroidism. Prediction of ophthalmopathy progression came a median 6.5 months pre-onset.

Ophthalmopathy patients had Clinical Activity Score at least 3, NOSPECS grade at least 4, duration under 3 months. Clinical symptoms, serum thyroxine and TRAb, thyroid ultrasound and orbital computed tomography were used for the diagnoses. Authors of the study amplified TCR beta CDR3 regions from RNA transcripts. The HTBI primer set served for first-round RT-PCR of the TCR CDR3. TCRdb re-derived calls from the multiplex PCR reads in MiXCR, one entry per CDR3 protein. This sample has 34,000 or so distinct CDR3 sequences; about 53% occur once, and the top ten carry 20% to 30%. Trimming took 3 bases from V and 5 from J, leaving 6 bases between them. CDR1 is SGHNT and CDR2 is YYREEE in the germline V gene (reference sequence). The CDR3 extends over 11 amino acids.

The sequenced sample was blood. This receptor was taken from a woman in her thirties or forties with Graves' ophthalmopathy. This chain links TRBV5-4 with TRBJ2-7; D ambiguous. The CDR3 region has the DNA TGTGCCAGCAGCTCCCAAAACGAGCAGTACTTC. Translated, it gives CASSSQNEQYF.